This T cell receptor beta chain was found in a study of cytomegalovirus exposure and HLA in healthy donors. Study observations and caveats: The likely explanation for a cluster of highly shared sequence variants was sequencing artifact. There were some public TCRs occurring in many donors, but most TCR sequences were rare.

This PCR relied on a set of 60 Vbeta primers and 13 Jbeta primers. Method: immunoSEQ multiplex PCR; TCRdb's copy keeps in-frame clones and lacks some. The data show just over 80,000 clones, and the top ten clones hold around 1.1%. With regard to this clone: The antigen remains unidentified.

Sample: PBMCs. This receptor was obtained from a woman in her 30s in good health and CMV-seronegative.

CDR3 in amino acids: CASSPPLSIMNTEAFF. As DNA, the CDR3 is TGTGCCAGCAGTCCCCCCCTAAGCATAATGAACACTGAAGCTTTCTTT. The V and J genes are TRBV28 and TRBJ1-1; D is uncertain. The CDR3 is 16 residues long. V dropped 5 bases and J dropped 0 bases, with 16 bases sitting between them. The germline gives CDR1 MDHEN, CDR2 SYDVKM. The full variable domain, completed using reference TRBV28 and TRBJ1-1, is DVKVTQSSRYLVKRTGEKVFLECVQDMDHENMFWYRQDPGLGLRLIYFSYDVKMKEKGDIPEGYSVSREKKERFSLILESASTNQTSMYLCASSPPLSIMNTEAFFGQGTRLTVV.